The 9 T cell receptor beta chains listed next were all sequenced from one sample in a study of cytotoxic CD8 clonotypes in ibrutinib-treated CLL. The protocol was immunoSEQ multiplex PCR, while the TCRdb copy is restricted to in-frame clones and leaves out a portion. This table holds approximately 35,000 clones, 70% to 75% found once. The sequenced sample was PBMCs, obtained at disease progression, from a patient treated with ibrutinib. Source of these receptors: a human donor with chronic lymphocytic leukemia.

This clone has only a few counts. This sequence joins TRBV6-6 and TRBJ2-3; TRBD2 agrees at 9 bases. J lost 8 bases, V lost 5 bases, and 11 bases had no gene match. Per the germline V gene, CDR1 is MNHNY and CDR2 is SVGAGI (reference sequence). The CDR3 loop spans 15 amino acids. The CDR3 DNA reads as TGTGCCAGCAGTAAACTAGCGGGCGAAATCGGTACGCAGTATTTT. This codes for CASSKLAGEIGTQYF.

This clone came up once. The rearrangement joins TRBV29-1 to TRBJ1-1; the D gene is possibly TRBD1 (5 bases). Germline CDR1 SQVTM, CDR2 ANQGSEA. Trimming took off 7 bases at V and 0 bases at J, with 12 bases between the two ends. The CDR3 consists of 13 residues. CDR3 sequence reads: CSATVRMNTEAFF. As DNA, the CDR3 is TGCAGCGCGACAGTTCGCATGAACACTGAAGCTTTCTTT.

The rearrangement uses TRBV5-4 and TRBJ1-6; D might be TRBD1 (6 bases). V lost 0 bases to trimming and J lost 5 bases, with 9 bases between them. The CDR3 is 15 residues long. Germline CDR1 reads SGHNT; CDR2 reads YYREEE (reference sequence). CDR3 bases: TGTGCCAGCAGCTTGGGGGGGCGGAATAATTCACCCCTCCACTTT. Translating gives CASSLGGRNNSPLHF.

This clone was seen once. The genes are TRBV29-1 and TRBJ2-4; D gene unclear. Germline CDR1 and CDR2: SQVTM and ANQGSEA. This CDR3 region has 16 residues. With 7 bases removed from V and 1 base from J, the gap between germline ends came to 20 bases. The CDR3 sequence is CSGTTPGEGAKNIQYF. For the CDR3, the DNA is TGCAGCGGCACCACCCCAGGAGAAGGGGCCAAAAACATTCAGTACTTC.

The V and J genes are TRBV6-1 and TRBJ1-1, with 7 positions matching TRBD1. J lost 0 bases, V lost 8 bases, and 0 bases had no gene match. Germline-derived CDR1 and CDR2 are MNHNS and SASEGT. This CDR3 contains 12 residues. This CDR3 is CASGTVNTEAFF. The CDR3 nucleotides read TGTGCCAGCGGGACAGTGAACACTGAAGCTTTCTTT.

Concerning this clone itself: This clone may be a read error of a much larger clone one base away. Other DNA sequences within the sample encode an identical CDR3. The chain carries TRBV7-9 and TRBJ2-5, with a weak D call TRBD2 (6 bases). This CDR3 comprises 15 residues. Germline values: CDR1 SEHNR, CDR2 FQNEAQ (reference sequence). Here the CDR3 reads CASSHRGISQETQYF. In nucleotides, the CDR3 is TGTGCCAGCAGCCACCGGGGGATCTCCCAAGAGACCCAATACTTC.

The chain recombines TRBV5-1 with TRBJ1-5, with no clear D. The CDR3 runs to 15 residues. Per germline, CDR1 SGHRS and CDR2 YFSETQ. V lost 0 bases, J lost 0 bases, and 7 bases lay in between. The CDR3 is CASSLGHDSNQPQHF. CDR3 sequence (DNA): TGCGCCAGCAGCTTGGGTCACGATAGCAATCAGCCCCAGCATTTT.

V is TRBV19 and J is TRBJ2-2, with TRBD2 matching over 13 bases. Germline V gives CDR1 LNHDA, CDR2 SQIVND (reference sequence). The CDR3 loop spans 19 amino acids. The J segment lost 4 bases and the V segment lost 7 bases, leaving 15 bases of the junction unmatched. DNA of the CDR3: TGTGCCAGTACCGCAACTAGCGGGGGGGCACTGAGCGGCACCGGGGAGCTGTTTTTT. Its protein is CASTATSGGALSGTGELFF.

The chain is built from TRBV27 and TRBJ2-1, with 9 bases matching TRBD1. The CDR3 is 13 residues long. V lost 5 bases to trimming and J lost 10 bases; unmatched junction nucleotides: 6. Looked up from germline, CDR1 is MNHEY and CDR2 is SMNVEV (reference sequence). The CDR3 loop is CASSSRQGGEQFF. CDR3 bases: TGTGCCAGCAGTAGCCGACAGGGGGGCGAGCAGTTCTTC.